This T cell receptor (beta chain) emerged from a study of T cell clonotyping in hematopoietic cell transplantation. The method was immunoSEQ multiplex PCR; TCRdb's version includes in-frame clones alone and lacks a portion of them. The repertoire consists of 2,000 or so clones, with 91% occurring once and the leading ten covering around 8.3%. Trimming left V 0 bases short and J 6 bases short, with 5 bases between. Germline CDR1 reads MRHNA; CDR2 reads SNTAGT. CDR3 size: 12 residues. The starting material was PBMCs, obtained at the time of graft-versus-host disease after allogeneic stem cell transplant. The origin of this receptor is a male patient in his late teens or twenties who had an allogeneic stem cell transplant from a related donor, so the T cells may come from the graft donor. Some clones in this sample may be carry-over from other donors' samples. The chain uses TRBV6-4 and TRBJ2-5; no firm D call. The CDR3 sequence is CASSDSRQTQYF. Here the CDR3 DNA reads TGTGCCAGCAGTGACTCGAGACAGACCCAGTACTTC.